This T cell receptor (beta chain) was recovered during a study of early T cells in non-severe SARS-CoV-2 infection. This clonotype appeared a few times. TCRdb recomputed calls from the 5' RACE reads with MiXCR, one row per CDR3 protein. The table records 45,000 to 50,000 distinct CDR3 sequences, 5.5% to 8% of them present only once. This CDR3 spans 13 amino acids. V shed 0 bases and J shed 4 bases, with 8 bases lying between them. Germline loops: CDR1 SQVTM, CDR2 ANQGSEA. The sample was whole blood, taken at baseline. This TCR was recovered from an adult who was a healthcare worker with PCR-confirmed SARS-CoV-2 infection or an uninfected control (not recorded which). The chain links TRBV29-1 to TRBJ2-3, with D unresolved. The CDR3 protein is CSVEDLGPDTQYF. For the CDR3, the DNA is TGCAGCGTTGAAGATCTTGGGCCAGATACGCAGTATTTT.